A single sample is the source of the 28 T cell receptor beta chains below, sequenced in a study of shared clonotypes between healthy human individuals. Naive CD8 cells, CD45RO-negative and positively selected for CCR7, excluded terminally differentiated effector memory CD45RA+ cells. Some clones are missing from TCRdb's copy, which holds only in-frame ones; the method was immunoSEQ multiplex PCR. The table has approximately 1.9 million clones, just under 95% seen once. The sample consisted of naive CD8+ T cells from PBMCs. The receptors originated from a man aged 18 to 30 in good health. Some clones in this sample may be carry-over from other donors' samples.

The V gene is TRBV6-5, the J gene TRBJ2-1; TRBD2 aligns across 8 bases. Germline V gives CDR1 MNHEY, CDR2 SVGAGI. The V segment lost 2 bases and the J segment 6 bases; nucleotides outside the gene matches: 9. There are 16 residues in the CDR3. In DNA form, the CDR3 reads TGTGCCAGCAGTTACGAACGGGAGGGCCCCGGCAATGAGCAGTTCTTC. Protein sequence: CASSYEREGPGNEQFF.

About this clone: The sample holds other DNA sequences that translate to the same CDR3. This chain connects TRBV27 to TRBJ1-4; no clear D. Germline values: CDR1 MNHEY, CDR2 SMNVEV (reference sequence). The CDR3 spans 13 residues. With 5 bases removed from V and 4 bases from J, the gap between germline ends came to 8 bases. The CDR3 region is CASSPLFNEKLFF. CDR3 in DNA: TGTGCCAGCAGTCCACTTTTTAATGAAAAACTGTTTTTT.

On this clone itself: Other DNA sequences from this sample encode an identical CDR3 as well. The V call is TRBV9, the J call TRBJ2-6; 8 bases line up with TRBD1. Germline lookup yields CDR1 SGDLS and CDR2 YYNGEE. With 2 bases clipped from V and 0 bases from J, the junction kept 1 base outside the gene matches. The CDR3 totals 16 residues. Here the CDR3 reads CASSVDRGSGANVLTF. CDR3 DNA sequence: TGTGCCAGCAGCGTTGACAGGGGCTCTGGGGCCAACGTCCTGACTTTC.

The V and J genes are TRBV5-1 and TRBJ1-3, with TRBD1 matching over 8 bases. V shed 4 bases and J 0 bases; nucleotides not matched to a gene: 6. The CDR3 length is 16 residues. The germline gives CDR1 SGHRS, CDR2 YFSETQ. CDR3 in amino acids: CASSTGTGVSGNTIYF. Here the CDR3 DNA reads TGCGCCAGCAGCACGGGGACAGGAGTCTCTGGAAACACCATATATTTT. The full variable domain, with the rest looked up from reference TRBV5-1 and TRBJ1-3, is KAGVTQTPRYLIKTRGQQVTLSCSPISGHRSVSWYQQTPGQGLQFLFEYFSETQRNKGNFPGRFSGRQFSNSRSEMNVSTLELGDSALYLCASSTGTGVSGNTIYFGEGSWLTVV.

CDR3 loop: CASSSGVGAEQYF. The CDR3 nucleotides read TGTGCCAGCAGCTCCGGGGTGGGTGCCGAGCAGTACTTC. The rearrangement links TRBV7-3 to TRBJ2-7, with D perhaps TRBD2 (5 bases). CDR1 is SGHTA and CDR2 is FQGTGA in the germline V gene. This CDR3 comprises 13 residues. V was trimmed by 4 bases and J by 6 bases, leaving 13 bases between them.

The chain's CDR3 is CASSLSPGGRTDTQYF. In DNA, the CDR3 is TGTGCCAGCAGCTTATCACCGGGAGGGCGCACAGATACGCAGTATTTT. The rearrangement joins TRBV7-8 to TRBJ2-3; 8 nucleotides align to TRBD2. The CDR3 covers 16 residues. Per the germline V gene, CDR1 is SGHVS and CDR2 is FQNEAQ. V was pared by 2 bases and J by 1 base, with 5 bases of the junction left unmatched.

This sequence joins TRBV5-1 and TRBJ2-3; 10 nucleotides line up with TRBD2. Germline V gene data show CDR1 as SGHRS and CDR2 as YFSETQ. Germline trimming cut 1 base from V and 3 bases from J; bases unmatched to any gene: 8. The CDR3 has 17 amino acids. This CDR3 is CASSLIVSGRKTDTQYF. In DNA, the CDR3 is TGCGCCAGCAGCTTGATTGTTAGCGGGAGGAAAACAGATACGCAGTATTTT.

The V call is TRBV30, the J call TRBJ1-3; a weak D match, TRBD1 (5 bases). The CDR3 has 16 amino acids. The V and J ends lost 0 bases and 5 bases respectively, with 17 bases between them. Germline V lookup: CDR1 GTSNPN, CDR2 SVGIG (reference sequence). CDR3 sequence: CAWSVPGLPTRNTIYF. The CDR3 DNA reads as TGTGCCTGGAGTGTCCCAGGGCTGCCAACCCGAAACACCATATATTTT.

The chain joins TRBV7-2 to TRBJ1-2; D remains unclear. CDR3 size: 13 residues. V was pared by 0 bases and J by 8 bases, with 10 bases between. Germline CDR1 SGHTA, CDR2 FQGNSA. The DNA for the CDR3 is TGTGCCAGCAGCTTAGCCCTGCCGGGAGGCTACACCTTC. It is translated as CASSLALPGGYTF.

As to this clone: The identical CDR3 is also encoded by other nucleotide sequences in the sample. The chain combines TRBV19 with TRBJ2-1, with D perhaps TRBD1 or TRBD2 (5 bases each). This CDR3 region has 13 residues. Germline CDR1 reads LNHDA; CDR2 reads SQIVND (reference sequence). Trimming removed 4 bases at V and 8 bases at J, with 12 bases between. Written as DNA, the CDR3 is TGTGCCAGTAGTACCTGGGGGTTGGATGAGCAGTTCTTC. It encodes CASSTWGLDEQFF.

The CDR3: CASSLSSIGHGYTF. The CDR3 DNA is TGTGCCAGCAGCTTATCTTCAATCGGCCATGGCTACACCTTC. This rearrangement joins TRBV13 to TRBJ1-2; D ambiguous. Germline V gene sequence: CDR1 PRHDT, CDR2 FYEKMQ (reference sequence). The V gene lost 2 bases and the J gene lost 6 bases, with 13 bases spanning the gap. The CDR3 is made up of 14 amino acids.

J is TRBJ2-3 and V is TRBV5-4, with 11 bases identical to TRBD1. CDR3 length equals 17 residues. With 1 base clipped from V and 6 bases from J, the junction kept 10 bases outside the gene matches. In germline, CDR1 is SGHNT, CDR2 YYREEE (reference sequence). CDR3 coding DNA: TGTGCCAGCAGCTTGAGTCTAGGACAGGGGGCTTTGGATACGCAGTATTTT. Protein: CASSLSLGQGALDTQYF. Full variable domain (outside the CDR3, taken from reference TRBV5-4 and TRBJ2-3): ETGVTQSPTHLIKTRGQQVTLRCSSQSGHNTVSWYQQALGQGPQFIFQYYREEENGRGNFPPRFSGLQFPNYSSELNVNALELDDSALYLCASSLSLGQGALDTQYFGPGTRLTVL.

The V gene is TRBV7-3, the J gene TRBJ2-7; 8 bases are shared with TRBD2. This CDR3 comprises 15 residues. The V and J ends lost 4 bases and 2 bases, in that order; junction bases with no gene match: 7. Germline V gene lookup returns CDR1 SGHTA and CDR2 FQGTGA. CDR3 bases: TGTGCCAGCAGCTACGGGGGGGGAGCCCCCTACGAGCAGTACTTC. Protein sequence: CASSYGGGAPYEQYF.

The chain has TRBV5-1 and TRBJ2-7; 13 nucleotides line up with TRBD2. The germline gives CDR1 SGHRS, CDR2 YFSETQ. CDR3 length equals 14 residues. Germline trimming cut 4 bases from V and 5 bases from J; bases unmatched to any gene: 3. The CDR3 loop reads CASSQGLAGNEQYF. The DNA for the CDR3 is TGCGCCAGCAGCCAGGGACTAGCGGGAAACGAGCAGTACTTC. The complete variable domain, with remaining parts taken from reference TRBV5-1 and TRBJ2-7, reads KAGVTQTPRYLIKTRGQQVTLSCSPISGHRSVSWYQQTPGQGLQFLFEYFSETQRNKGNFPGRFSGRQFSNSRSEMNVSTLELGDSALYLCASSQGLAGNEQYFGPGTRLTVT.

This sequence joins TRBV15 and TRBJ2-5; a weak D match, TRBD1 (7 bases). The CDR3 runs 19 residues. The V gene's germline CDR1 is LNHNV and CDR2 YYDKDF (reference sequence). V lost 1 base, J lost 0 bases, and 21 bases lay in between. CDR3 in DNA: TGTGCCACCAGCAGAGCCCCGGGGGAGCCGGACAGGTACCAAGAGACCCAGTACTTC. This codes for CATSRAPGEPDRYQETQYF.

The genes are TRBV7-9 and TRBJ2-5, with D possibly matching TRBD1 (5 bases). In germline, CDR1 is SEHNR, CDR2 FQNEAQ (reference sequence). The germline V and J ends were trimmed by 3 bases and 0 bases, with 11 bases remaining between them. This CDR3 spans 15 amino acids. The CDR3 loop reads CASSFSRTYQETQYF. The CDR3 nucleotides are TGTGCCAGCAGCTTTAGTCGGACATACCAAGAGACCCAGTACTTC.

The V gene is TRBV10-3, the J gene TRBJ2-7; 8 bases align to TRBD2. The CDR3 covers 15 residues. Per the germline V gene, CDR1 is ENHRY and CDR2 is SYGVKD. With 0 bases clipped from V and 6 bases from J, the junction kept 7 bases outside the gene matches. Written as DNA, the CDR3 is TGTGCCATCAGTGAGTCGAAAGCGGGAGCAGCCGAGCAGTACTTC. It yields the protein CAISESKAGAAEQYF.

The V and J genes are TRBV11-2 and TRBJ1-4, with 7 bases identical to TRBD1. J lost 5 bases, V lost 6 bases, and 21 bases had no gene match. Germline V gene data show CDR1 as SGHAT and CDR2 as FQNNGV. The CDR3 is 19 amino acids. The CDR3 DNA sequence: TGTGCCAGCAGTTCAAGAAGGGACAGAAGATTACCATTAAATGAAAAACTGTTTTTT. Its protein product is CASSSRRDRRLPLNEKLFF.

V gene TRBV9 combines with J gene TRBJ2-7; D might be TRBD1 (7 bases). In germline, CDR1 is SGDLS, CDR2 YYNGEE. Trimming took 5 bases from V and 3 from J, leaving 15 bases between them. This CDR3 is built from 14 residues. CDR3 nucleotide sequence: TGTGCCAGCAGTGCGGGACAGCAGAACTACGAGCAGTACTTC. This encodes CASSAGQQNYEQYF.

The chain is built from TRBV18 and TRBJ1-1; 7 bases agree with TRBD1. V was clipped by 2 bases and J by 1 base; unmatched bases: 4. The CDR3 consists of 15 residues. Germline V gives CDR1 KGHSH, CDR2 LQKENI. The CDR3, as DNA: TGTGCCAGCTCACCAGACAGGGTAGGGAACACTGAAGCTTTCTTT. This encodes CASSPDRVGNTEAFF.

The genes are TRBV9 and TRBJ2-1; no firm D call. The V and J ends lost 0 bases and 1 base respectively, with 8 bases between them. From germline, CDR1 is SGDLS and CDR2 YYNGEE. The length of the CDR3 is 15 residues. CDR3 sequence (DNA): TGTGCCAGCAGCGTAGGACTCGTTTCCTACAATGAGCAGTTCTTC. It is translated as CASSVGLVSYNEQFF.

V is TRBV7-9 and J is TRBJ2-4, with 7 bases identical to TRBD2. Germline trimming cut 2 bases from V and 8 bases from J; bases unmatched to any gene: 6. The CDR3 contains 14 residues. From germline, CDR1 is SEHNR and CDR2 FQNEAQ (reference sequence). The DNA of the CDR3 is TGTGCCAGCAGCTTACTGTCCCGGGAGGACATTCAGTACTTC. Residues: CASSLLSREDIQYF.

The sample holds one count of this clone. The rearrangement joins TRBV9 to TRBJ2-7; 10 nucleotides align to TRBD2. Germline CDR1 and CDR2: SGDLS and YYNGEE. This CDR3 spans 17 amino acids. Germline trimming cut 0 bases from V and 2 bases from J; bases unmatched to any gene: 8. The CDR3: CASSVGLAGDATYEQYF. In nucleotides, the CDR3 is TGTGCCAGCAGCGTAGGGCTAGCGGGAGATGCCACCTACGAGCAGTACTTC.

CDR3 sequence (DNA): TGTGCCAGTAGTATAACACGGGCATATGGAAACACCATATATTTT. As protein: CASSITRAYGNTIYF. The chain couples TRBV19 to TRBJ1-3; the D is unclear. V lost 2 bases to trimming and J lost 3 bases, with 11 bases between them. The CDR3 loop spans 15 amino acids. Germline CDR1 reads LNHDA; CDR2 reads SQIVND (reference sequence).

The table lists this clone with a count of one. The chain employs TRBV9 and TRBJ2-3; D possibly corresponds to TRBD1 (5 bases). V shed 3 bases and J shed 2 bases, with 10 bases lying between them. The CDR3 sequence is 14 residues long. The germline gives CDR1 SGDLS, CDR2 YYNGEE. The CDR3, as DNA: TGTGCCAGCAGCGCAGGGTCCTACACAGATACGCAGTATTTT. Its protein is CASSAGSYTDTQYF.

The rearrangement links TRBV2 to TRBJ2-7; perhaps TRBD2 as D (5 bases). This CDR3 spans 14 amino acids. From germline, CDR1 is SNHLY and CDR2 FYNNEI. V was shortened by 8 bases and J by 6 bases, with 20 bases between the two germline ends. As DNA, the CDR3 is TGTGCCAGCCCACCGACCGGGCGAGGGCTCGAGCAGTACTTC. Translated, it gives CASPPTGRGLEQYF. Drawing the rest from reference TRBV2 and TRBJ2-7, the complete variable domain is EPEVTQTPSHQVTQMGQEVILRCVPISNHLYFYWYRQILGQKVEFLVSFYNNEISEKSEIFDDQFSVERPDGSNFTLKIRSTKLEDSAMYFCASPPTGRGLEQYFGPGTRLTVT.

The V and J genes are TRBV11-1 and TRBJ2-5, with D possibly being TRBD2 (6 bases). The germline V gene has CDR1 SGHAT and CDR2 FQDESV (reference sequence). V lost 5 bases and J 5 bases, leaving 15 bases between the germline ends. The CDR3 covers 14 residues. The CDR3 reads CASSSSSDGETQYF. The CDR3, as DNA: TGTGCCAGCAGCAGTTCTAGCGATGGGGAGACCCAGTACTTC.

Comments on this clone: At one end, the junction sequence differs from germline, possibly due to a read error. The CDR3 spells CVSSRTSGAVYNEQFF. CDR3 in DNA: TGCGTCAGCAGCCGGACTAGCGGGGCAGTTTACAATGAGCAGTTCTTC. The gene calls are TRBV5-1 and TRBJ2-1; 12 bases are a match to TRBD2. The CDR3 is made up of 16 amino acids. Germline-derived CDR1 and CDR2 are SGHRS and YFSETQ.